The 26 T cell receptor beta chains below were found in one sample sequenced in a study of vaccination and CD4 T cells after COVID-19. These receptors are not linked to any known antigen. Treatment here: roughly 11-day PBMC culture with coronavirus spike peptide pools or control peptides (ViraFEST assay). Sequenced with the Oncomine TCR Beta short-read assay was DNA taken from cultured CD4+ T cells. TCRdb called the PCR reads again in MiXCR, with one record for every CDR3 protein. The sample shows 9,000 to 13,000 distinct CDR3 sequences, around 77% of them seen only once. Material: CD4+ T cells from blood, cultured in vitro. Receptors were obtained from a human donor who had recovered from COVID-19.

The chain couples TRBV27 to TRBJ2-5; D call uncertain. Germline V gene data show CDR1 as MNHEY and CDR2 as SMNVEV (reference sequence). The CDR3 spans 12 residues. V was trimmed by 6 bases and J by 5 bases, leaving 10 bases between them. CDR3 loop: CASRKVGETQYF. The CDR3 nucleotides are TGTGCCAGCAGGAAGGTGGGGGAGACCCAGTACTTC.

The chain uses TRBV28 and TRBJ1-5; D is undetermined. The V end was cut by 0 bases, the J end by 3 bases, with 3 bases between. Germline V gives CDR1 MDHEN, CDR2 SYDVKM. This CDR3 comprises 13 residues. CDR3 loop: CASSLWLNQPQHF. The DNA for the CDR3 is TGTGCCAGCAGTTTATGGCTCAATCAGCCCCAGCATTTT.

The gene calls are TRBV6-2 or TRBV6-3 and TRBJ1-2, with D hard to call. The CDR3 spans 16 residues. Trimming removed 0 bases at V and 3 bases at J, with 14 bases between. Germline V gene sequence: CDR1 MNHEY, CDR2 SVGEGT. The CDR3 protein is CASSYSIGQPDYGYTF. DNA of the CDR3: TGTGCCAGCAGTTACTCGATTGGTCAGCCAGACTATGGCTACACCTTC.

The chain combines TRBV5-5 with TRBJ1-5; D may be TRBD1 (5 bases). V was shortened by 4 bases and J by 0 bases, with 11 bases between the two germline ends. This CDR3 contains 15 residues. The germline gives CDR1 SGHKS, CDR2 YYEKEE (reference sequence). The CDR3 loop is CASSMDTLSNQPQHF. The CDR3 bases are TGTGCCAGCAGCATGGACACCCTTAGCAATCAGCCCCAGCATTTT.

The CDR3 is CASSPRRSDYEQYF. The CDR3 bases are TGTGCCAGCTCACCTAGGCGGTCTGACTACGAGCAGTACTTC. This chain uses TRBV18 with TRBJ2-7; D is ambiguous. Trimming removed 3 bases at V and 3 bases at J, with 12 bases between. The CDR3 runs 14 residues. CDR1 and CDR2 from the germline V gene are KGHSH and LQKENI.

V is TRBV7-7 and J is TRBJ2-5, with TRBD1 identical over 9 bases. Germline CDR1 is SSHAT and CDR2 is FNYEAQ (reference sequence). The V segment lost 7 bases and the J segment 1 base; nucleotides outside the gene matches: 4. The CDR3 consists of 14 residues. CDR3 coding DNA: TGTGCCAGCACCGCACAGGGGGCCCAAGAGACCCAGTACTTC. Encoded protein: CASTAQGAQETQYF.

The gene calls are TRBV5-1 and TRBJ2-2; tentatively, D is TRBD1 (5 bases). The CDR3 consists of 15 residues. Germline V gives CDR1 SGHRS, CDR2 YFSETQ. Trimming took 1 base from V and 6 from J, leaving 13 bases between them. The CDR3 is CASSLTQVRSGELFF. For the CDR3, the DNA is TGCGCCAGCAGCTTGACACAGGTTCGTTCCGGGGAGCTGTTTTTT.

This clonotype was detected a few times. This chain uses TRBV9 with TRBJ1-1; D is unclear. The CDR3 extends over 15 amino acids. Germline-derived CDR1 and CDR2 are SGDLS and YYNGEE. Trimming took off 1 base at V and 7 bases at J, with 17 bases between the two ends. CDR3 bases: TGTGCCAGCAGCGTAACCCTAGGAGGGATGGGTGAAGCTTTCTTT. It is translated as CASSVTLGGMGEAFF.

J is TRBJ2-3 and V is TRBV19; 8 nucleotides line up with TRBD2. V trimming: 6 bases; J trimming: 4 bases; junction bases outside the gene matches: 12. There are 16 residues in the CDR3. CDR1 and CDR2 (germline): LNHDA, SQIVND (reference sequence). CDR3 DNA: TGTGCCAGTAGCATCGGGCAAGCGGGAGTCGCAGATACGCAGTATTTT. Its translation is CASSIGQAGVADTQYF. The variable domain in full, completed from reference TRBV19 and TRBJ2-3, reads DGGITQSPKYLFRKEGQNVTLSCEQNLNHDAMYWYRQDPGQGLRLIYYSQIVNDFQKGDIAEGYSVSREKKESFPLTVTSAQKNPTAFYLCASSIGQAGVADTQYFGPGTRLTVL.

This rearrangement joins TRBV19 to TRBJ1-4; D gene uncertain. CDR1 is LNHDA, CDR2 SQIVND, per germline (reference sequence). V was cut by 6 bases and J by 0 bases, with 8 bases left in between. The CDR3 spans 14 residues. This CDR3 reads CASSKTPTNEKLFF. In DNA, the CDR3 is TGTGCCAGTAGCAAGACACCAACTAATGAAAAACTGTTTTTT.

The CDR3 sequence is CSARGPDSNQPQHF. The DNA of the CDR3 is TGCAGTGCTAGGGGACCGGATTCCAATCAGCCCCAGCATTTT. This sequence joins TRBV20-1 and TRBJ1-5, with D tentatively TRBD1 (5 bases). V was cut by 3 bases and J by 3 bases, with 12 bases left in between. Per germline, CDR1 DFQATT and CDR2 SNEGSKA (reference sequence). This CDR3 is built from 14 residues.

This chain links TRBV30 with TRBJ2-7; D is possibly TRBD1 (6 bases). This CDR3 comprises 12 residues. From germline, CDR1 is GTSNPN and CDR2 SVGIG (reference sequence). Trimming pared 2 bases from V and 2 bases from J, leaving 7 bases between. CDR3 region: CAWSRQAYEQYF. CDR3 bases: TGTGCCTGGAGTAGACAGGCCTACGAGCAGTACTTC.

The chain couples TRBV29-1 to TRBJ1-2; D remains unclear. V was pared by 4 bases and J by 1 base, with 10 bases between. The CDR3 is 13 amino acids. Germline V lookup: CDR1 SQVTM, CDR2 ANQGSEA. The chain's CDR3 is CSVALDGNYGYTF. The CDR3 DNA sequence: TGCAGCGTTGCGTTGGACGGTAACTATGGCTACACCTTC.

The chain couples TRBV7-8 to TRBJ2-5; 12 bases line up with TRBD2. The CDR3 contains 17 residues. Germline CDR1 and CDR2: SGHVS and FQNEAQ. V was clipped by 4 bases and J by 4 bases; unmatched bases: 10. The DNA of the CDR3 is TGTGCCAGCAGCTACGGACGGACTAGCGGGATTTTAGAGACCCAGTACTTC. This sequence encodes CASSYGRTSGILETQYF.

V and J are TRBV20-1 and TRBJ1-5, with D possibly matching TRBD1 (5 bases). The CDR3 covers 14 residues. Germline values: CDR1 DFQATT, CDR2 SNEGSKA (reference sequence). This CDR3 is CSLRGGVGNQPQHF. CDR3 DNA sequence: TGCAGCCTTAGGGGCGGGGTTGGCAATCAGCCCCAGCATTTT.

The chain combines TRBV6-2 or TRBV6-3 with TRBJ2-5; D ambiguous. CDR1 is MNHEY, CDR2 SVGEGT, per germline. The V and J ends lost 2 bases and 0 bases respectively, with 7 bases between them. The CDR3 totals 14 residues. The CDR3 DNA sequence: TGTGCCAGCAGTTACGGGCTGTACCAAGAGACCCAGTACTTC. This translates into CASSYGLYQETQYF.

The rearrangement links TRBV7-2 to TRBJ2-5; D ambiguous. CDR3 size: 12 residues. Trimming stripped 6 bases from V and 5 bases from J, with 10 bases between. The germline gives CDR1 SGHTA, CDR2 FQGNSA. The CDR3 DNA reads TGTGCCAGCAGTGGAAATGCGGAGACCCAGTACTTC. Residues: CASSGNAETQYF.

The rearrangement uses TRBV28 and TRBJ2-5; the D is unclear. V dropped 3 bases and J dropped 2 bases, with 1 base sitting between them. Germline V gene lookup returns CDR1 MDHEN and CDR2 SYDVKM. This CDR3 region has 11 residues. The CDR3 nucleotides are TGTGCCAGCAGTTTTCAAGAGACCCAGTACTTC. It encodes CASSFQETQYF.

This clonotype came up a few times. The V and J genes are TRBV20-1 and TRBJ1-1; TRBD1 matches at 7 bases. V trimming: 5 bases; J trimming: 0 bases; junction bases outside the gene matches: 12. The CDR3 loop spans 16 amino acids. Germline lookup yields CDR1 DFQATT and CDR2 SNEGSKA (reference sequence). CDR3 in amino acids: CSADEGGRSMNTEAFF. The CDR3 bases are TGCAGTGCTGACGAAGGGGGCCGAAGCATGAACACTGAAGCTTTCTTT.

This clonotype has a handful of counts. The rearrangement joins TRBV7-2 to TRBJ1-5; tentatively, D is TRBD1 (6 bases). V was trimmed by 1 base and J by 1 base, leaving 11 bases between them. This CDR3 contains 16 residues. Germline values: CDR1 SGHTA, CDR2 FQGNSA. CDR3 residues: CASSLVPGASNQPQHF. The CDR3 bases are TGTGCCAGCAGCTTAGTCCCAGGGGCAAGCAATCAGCCCCAGCATTTT.

The chain couples TRBV27 to TRBJ2-1; D not resolved. The CDR3 runs 14 residues. V lost 3 bases to trimming and J lost 0 bases, with 6 bases between them. In germline, CDR1 is MNHEY, CDR2 SMNVEV (reference sequence). The DNA for the CDR3 is TGTGCCAGCAGTTTGTTGAGCTCCTACAATGAGCAGTTCTTC. Protein sequence: CASSLLSSYNEQFF.

The chain joins TRBV27 to TRBJ2-7; D is perhaps TRBD1 or TRBD2 (6 bases each). CDR3 size: 16 residues. V shed 10 bases and J shed 0 bases, with 22 bases lying between them. Germline values: CDR1 MNHEY, CDR2 SMNVEV (reference sequence). The CDR3 protein is CAIPRGETVYSYEQYF. The CDR3 DNA reads as TGTGCCATCCCTAGGGGGGAGACAGTTTACTCCTACGAGCAGTACTTC.

This clonotype was observed a single time. This chain joins TRBV20-1 and TRBJ2-5; a weak D match, TRBD1 (6 bases). The CDR3 runs 15 residues. Trimming removed 5 bases at V and 2 bases at J, with 18 bases between. CDR1 DFQATT and CDR2 SNEGSKA come from the germline V gene (reference sequence). DNA of the CDR3: TGCAGTGCTCTAGATAGGGGGAGAAAACAAGAGACCCAGTACTTC. It specifies CSALDRGRKQETQYF.

The chain employs TRBV11-1 and TRBJ1-1; 9 bases line up with TRBD1. There are 14 residues in the CDR3. With V trimmed by 1 base and J by 6 bases, 3 bases remained unmatched. Germline V CDR1 and CDR2: SGHAT, FQDESV (reference sequence). The CDR3 sequence: CASSLGTGGSEAFF. In nucleotides, the CDR3 is TGTGCCAGCAGCTTAGGAACAGGGGGCTCTGAAGCTTTCTTT.

The chain carries TRBV20-1 and TRBJ1-3, with D possibly being TRBD1 (5 bases). Trimming stripped 5 bases from V and 2 bases from J, with 19 bases between. CDR1 and CDR2 (germline): DFQATT, SNEGSKA (reference sequence). The CDR3 totals 16 residues. The CDR3: CSAGVQGNAAGNTIYF. The CDR3, as DNA: TGCAGTGCTGGAGTTCAGGGTAATGCGGCTGGAAACACCATATATTTT.

The chain recombines TRBV20-1 with TRBJ2-5; TRBD2 aligns across 15 bases. The CDR3 covers 15 residues. J gave up 7 bases and V 3 bases, and 6 bases lay outside the gene matches. Germline CDR1 DFQATT, CDR2 SNEGSKA (reference sequence). CDR3: CSASQGLAGGGTQYF. The CDR3 DNA follows: TGCAGTGCTAGTCAAGGACTAGCGGGAGGGGGGACCCAGTACTTC.